This T cell receptor (beta chain) is from a study of cytomegalovirus exposure and HLA in healthy donors. Trimming pared 5 bases from V and 3 bases from J, leaving 19 bases between. CDR3 length: 17 residues. Per germline, CDR1 WNHNN and CDR2 SYGVQD (reference sequence). Study outcomes and limitations: Rarity held for most TCR sequences, but there were some public TCRs that occurred in many donors. Later work showed greater clonal expansion in HLA-associated TCR beta chains than in equally common others. A later analysis reportedly found fewer N-insertions in an Asian-associated ancestry cluster than the roughly 670-donor mean. When presence/absence was analysed, sequencing depth was taken to be roughly uniform across donors.

This clone was observed once. The antigen is unknown. Primers included in the PCR were 60 Vbeta and 13 Jbeta primers. Sequenced by immunoSEQ multiplex PCR; TCRdb stores in-frame clones only, minus some. The sample lists around 100,000 clones; 75% to 85% were seen once. The sample comprised PBMCs. The chain uses TRBV10-1 and TRBJ2-2; D is perhaps TRBD1 (5 bases). The clonotype originates from a woman younger than 30 in good health and CMV-seropositive. The CDR3 sequence is CASSPSPRDGDTGELFF. The CDR3 DNA follows: TGCGCCAGCAGTCCTTCCCCCAGGGATGGGGACACCGGGGAGCTGTTTTTT.